The 9 T cell receptor beta chains below were found in one sample sequenced in a study of CD8 T cells in Susac syndrome. Reverse transcription of about 0.45 to 1 ug RNA used random hexamers. Each CDR3 protein is one row after TCRdb ran MiXCR on the immunoSEQ multiplex PCR reads. The sample holds about 130,000 distinct CDR3 sequences, 90% to 95% seen once. Sequencing input: CD4+ T cells from PBMCs. The receptors come from a human donor in good health.

The rearrangement joins TRBV20-1 to TRBJ1-2, with 7 bases lining up with TRBD1. This CDR3 contains 11 residues. V was pared by 6 bases and J by 8 bases, with 6 bases of the junction left unmatched. Germline loops: CDR1 DFQATT, CDR2 SNEGSKA (reference sequence). The CDR3 bases are TGCAGTGCCCGACAGGGAGCCGGCTACACCTTC. It encodes CSARQGAGYTF.

The V call is TRBV10-3, the J call TRBJ2-1; D is undetermined. This CDR3 is built from 17 residues. Germline CDR1 and CDR2: ENHRY and SYGVKD. V was trimmed by 3 bases and J by 7 bases, leaving 22 bases between them. CDR3 amino acids: CAISERRPRPLWNEQFF. DNA of the CDR3: TGTGCCATCAGTGAACGGCGGCCACGGCCCCTGTGGAATGAGCAGTTCTTC.

The chain carries TRBV20-1 and TRBJ2-3; possibly TRBD2 for D (6 bases). V was clipped by 6 bases and J by 6 bases, with 19 bases between them. The length of the CDR3 is 14 residues. Germline V gene data show CDR1 as DFQATT and CDR2 as SNEGSKA (reference sequence). The CDR3 loop is CSASRAPRGDTQYF. CDR3 sequence (DNA): TGCAGTGCCTCACGAGCACCCCGGGGGGATACGCAGTATTTT.

The V call is TRBV5-4, the J call TRBJ2-5; 7 bases line up with TRBD1. V shed 2 bases, J shed 1 base, and the junction held 8 bases outside the gene matches. The CDR3 length is 16 residues. Germline lookup yields CDR1 SGHNT and CDR2 YYREEE (reference sequence). The CDR3 region is CASSLPGQDSQETQYF. CDR3 in DNA: TGTGCCAGCAGCTTACCAGGACAGGATTCCCAAGAGACCCAGTACTTC.

The rearrangement uses TRBV4-1 and TRBJ2-5; tentatively, D is TRBD1 (6 bases). The CDR3 contains 18 residues. Germline V gene lookup returns CDR1 MGHRA and CDR2 YSYEKL. V was cut by 3 bases and J by 3 bases, with 23 bases left in between. This CDR3 reads CASSQIRGGADKEETQYF. CDR3 DNA: TGCGCCAGCAGCCAGATAAGAGGGGGAGCGGACAAAGAAGAGACCCAGTACTTC.

This chain uses TRBV13 with TRBJ2-5, with 9 nucleotides matching TRBD1. This CDR3 spans 16 amino acids. The V gene's germline CDR1 is PRHDT and CDR2 FYEKMQ (reference sequence). The V and J ends lost 3 bases and 5 bases, in that order; junction bases with no gene match: 10. The CDR3 here is CASSLRYRGRSETQYF. The CDR3 DNA reads as TGTGCCAGCAGCTTGAGGTACAGGGGGCGATCGGAGACCCAGTACTTC.

This chain connects TRBV29-1 to TRBJ2-7; 12 nucleotides agree with TRBD1. Germline assignment: CDR1 SQVTM and CDR2 ANQGSEA. This CDR3 comprises 12 residues. The ends lost 6 bases at V and 5 bases at J; junction bases unmatched: 2. CDR3 protein: CSVGTGGDEQYF. For the CDR3, the DNA is TGCAGCGTCGGGACAGGGGGCGACGAGCAGTACTTC.

This chain joins TRBV5-6 and TRBJ1-4; TRBD1 matches at 9 bases. Germline loops: CDR1 SGHDT, CDR2 YYEEEE. The ends lost 0 bases at V and 4 bases at J; junction bases unmatched: 4. This CDR3 contains 16 residues. The CDR3 here is CASSLAGTGNNEKLFF. The CDR3 region has the DNA TGTGCCAGCAGCTTGGCCGGGACAGGGAATAATGAAAAACTGTTTTTT.

This clonotype was seen only once. The chain recombines TRBV6-6 with TRBJ1-1; perhaps TRBD1 as D (6 bases). Germline CDR1 and CDR2: MNHNY and SVGAGI (reference sequence). Trimming left V 5 bases short and J 5 bases short, with 21 bases between. This CDR3 region has 16 residues. The CDR3, as DNA: TGTGCCAGCAGTCCCCCCGGGGGCGAGAGTACTACTGAAGCTTTCTTT. Encoded protein: CASSPPGGESTTEAFF.